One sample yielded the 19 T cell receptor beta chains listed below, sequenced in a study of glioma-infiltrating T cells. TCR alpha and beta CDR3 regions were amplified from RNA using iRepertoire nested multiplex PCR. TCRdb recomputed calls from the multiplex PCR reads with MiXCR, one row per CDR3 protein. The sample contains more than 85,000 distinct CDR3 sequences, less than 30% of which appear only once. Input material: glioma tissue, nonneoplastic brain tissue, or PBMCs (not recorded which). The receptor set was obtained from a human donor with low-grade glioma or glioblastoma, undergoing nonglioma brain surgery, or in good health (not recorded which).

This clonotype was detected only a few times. The CDR3 nucleotides are TGTGCCAGCAATCCGGAGTACAATGAGCAGTTCTTC. This encodes CASNPEYNEQFF. The gene calls are TRBV2 and TRBJ2-1; no firm D call. The germline V and J ends were trimmed by 7 bases and 4 bases, with 8 bases remaining between them. The CDR3 runs 12 residues. Germline V gene data show CDR1 as SNHLY and CDR2 as FYNNEI.

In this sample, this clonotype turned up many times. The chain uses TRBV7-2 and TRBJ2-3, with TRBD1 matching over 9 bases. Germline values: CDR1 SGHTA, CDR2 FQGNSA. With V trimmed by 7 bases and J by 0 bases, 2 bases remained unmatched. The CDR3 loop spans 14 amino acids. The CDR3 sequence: CASKQGASTDTQYF. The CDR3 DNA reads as TGTGCCAGCAAACAGGGGGCAAGCACAGATACGCAGTATTTT.

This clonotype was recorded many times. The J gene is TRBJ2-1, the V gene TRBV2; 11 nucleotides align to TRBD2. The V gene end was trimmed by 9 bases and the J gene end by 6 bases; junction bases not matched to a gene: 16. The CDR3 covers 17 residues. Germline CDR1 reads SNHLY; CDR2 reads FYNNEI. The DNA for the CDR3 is TGTGCCAGTCAGACCCACCAACTAGCGGGGGTAGGCAATGAGCAGTTCTTC. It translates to CASQTHQLAGVGNEQFF.

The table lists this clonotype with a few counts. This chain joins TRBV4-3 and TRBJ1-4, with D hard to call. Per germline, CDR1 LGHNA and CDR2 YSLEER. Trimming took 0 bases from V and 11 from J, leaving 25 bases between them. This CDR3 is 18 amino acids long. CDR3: CASSQEVGPGWVPSKLFF. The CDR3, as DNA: TGCGCCAGCAGCCAAGAAGTGGGTCCGGGATGGGTCCCTTCCAAACTGTTTTTT.

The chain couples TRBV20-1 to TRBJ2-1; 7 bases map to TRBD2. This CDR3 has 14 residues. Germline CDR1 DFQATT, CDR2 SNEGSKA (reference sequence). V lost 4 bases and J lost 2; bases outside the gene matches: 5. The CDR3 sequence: CSAISGTTYNEQFF. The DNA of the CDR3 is TGCAGTGCTATTTCCGGGACTACCTACAATGAGCAGTTCTTC.

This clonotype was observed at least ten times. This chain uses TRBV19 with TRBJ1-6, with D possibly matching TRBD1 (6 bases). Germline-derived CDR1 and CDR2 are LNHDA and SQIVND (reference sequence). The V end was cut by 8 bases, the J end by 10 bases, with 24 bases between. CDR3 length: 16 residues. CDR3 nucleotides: TGTGCCAGTCATCCCCGGGGGCGCCGCCGCAAATCACCCCTCCACTTT. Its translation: CASHPRGRRRKSPLHF.

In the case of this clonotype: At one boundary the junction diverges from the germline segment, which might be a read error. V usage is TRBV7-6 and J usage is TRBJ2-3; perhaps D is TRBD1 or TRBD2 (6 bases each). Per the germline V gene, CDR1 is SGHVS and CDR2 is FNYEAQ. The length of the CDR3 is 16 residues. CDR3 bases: TGTGCCAGCAGCCACGCTAGGGGGGTTAACACAGGTACGCAGTATTTT. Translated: CASSHARGVNTGTQYF.

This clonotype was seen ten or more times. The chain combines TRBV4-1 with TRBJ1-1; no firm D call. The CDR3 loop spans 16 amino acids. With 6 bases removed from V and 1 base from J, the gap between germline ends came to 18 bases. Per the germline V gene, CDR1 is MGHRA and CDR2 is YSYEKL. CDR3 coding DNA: TGCGCCAGCAGACTCGAAGGGCAGAGAAAGAACACTGAAGCTTTCTTT. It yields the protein CASRLEGQRKNTEAFF.

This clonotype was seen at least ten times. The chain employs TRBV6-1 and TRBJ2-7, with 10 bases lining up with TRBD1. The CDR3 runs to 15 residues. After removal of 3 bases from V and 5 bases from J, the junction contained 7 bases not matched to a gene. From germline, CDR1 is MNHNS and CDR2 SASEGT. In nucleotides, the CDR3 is TGTGCCAGCAGTGATCCGGGACAGGGGATCCACGAGCAGTACTTC. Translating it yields CASSDPGQGIHEQYF.

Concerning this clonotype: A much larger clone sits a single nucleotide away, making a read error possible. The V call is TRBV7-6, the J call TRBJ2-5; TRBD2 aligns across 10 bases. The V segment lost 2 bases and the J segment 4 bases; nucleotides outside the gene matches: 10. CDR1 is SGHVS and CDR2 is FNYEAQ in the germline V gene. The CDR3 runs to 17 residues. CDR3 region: CASSLQNLAGARETQYF. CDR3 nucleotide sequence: TGTGCCAGCAGCTTACAGAATCTAGCGGGGGCGAGAGAGACCCAGTACTTC.

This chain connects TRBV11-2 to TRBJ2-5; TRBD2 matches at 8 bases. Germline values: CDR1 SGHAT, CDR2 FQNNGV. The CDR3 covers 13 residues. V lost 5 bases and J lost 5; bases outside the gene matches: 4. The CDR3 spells CASSPGRGETQYF. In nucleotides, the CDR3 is TGTGCCAGCAGCCCCGGGAGGGGGGAGACCCAGTACTTC.

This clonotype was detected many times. The CDR3 sequence: CASSFRDTGEKLFF. The CDR3 nucleotides are TGTGCCAGCAGTTTCCGGGACACTGGTGAAAAACTGTTTTTT. The chain recombines TRBV27 with TRBJ1-4, with a tentative D call TRBD1 (6 bases). Germline values: CDR1 MNHEY, CDR2 SMNVEV (reference sequence). The CDR3 runs to 14 residues. The V gene lost 3 bases and the J gene lost 7 bases, with 12 bases spanning the gap.

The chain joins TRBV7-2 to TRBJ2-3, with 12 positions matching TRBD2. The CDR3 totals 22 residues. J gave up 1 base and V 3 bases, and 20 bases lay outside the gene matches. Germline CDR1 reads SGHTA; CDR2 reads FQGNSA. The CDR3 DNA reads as TGTGCCAGCAGCTTGCCGCACAGGACTAGCGGGAAGGAGTGGGAACGCACAGATACGCAGTATTTT. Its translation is CASSLPHRTSGKEWERTDTQYF.

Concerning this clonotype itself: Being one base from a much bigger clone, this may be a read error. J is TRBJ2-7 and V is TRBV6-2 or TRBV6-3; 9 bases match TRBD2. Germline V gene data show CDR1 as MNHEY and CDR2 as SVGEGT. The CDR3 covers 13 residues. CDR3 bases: TGTTCCAGCACTCTGACTAGCGGTTACGAGCAGTACTTC. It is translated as CSSTLTSGYEQYF.

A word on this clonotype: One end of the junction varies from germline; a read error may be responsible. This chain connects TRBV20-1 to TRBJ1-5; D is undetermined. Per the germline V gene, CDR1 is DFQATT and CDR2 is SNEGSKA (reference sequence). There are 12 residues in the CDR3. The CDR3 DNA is TGCAGTGCCAGTTACAGATTTCAGCCCCATCATTTT. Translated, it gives CSASYRFQPHHF.

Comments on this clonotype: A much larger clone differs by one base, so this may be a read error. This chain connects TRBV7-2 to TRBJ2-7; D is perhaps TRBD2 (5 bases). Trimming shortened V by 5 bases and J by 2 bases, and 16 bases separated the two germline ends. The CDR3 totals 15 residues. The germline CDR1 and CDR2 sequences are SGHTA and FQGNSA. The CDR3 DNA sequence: TGTGCCAGCAGCGCTACGGGGAACATTCCCTACGAGCAGTACTTC. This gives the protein CASSATGNIPYEQYF. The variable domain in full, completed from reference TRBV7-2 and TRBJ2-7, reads GAGVSQSPSNKVTEKGKDVELRCDPISGHTALYWYRQSLGQGLEFLIYFQGNSAPDKSGLPSDRFSAERTGGSVSTLTIQRTQQEDSAVYLCASSATGNIPYEQYFGPGTRLTVT.

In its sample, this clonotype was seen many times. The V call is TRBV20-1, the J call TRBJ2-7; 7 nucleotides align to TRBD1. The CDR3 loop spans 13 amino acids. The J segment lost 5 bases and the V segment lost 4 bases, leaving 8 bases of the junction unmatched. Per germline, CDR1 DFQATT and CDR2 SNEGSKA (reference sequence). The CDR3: CSAKGGPRDEQYF. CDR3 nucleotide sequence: TGCAGTGCTAAAGGGGGCCCTCGGGACGAGCAGTACTTC.

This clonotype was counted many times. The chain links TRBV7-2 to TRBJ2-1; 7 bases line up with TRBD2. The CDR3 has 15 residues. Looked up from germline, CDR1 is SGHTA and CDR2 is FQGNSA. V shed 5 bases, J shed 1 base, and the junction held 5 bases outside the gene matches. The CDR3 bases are TGTGCCAGCAGCCAAGCGGGGATTTCCTACAATGAGCAGTTCTTC. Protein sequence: CASSQAGISYNEQFF. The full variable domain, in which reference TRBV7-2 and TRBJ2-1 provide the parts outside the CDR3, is GAGVSQSPSNKVTEKGKDVELRCDPISGHTALYWYRQSLGQGLEFLIYFQGNSAPDKSGLPSDRFSAERTGGSVSTLTIQRTQQEDSAVYLCASSQAGISYNEQFFGPGTRLTVL.

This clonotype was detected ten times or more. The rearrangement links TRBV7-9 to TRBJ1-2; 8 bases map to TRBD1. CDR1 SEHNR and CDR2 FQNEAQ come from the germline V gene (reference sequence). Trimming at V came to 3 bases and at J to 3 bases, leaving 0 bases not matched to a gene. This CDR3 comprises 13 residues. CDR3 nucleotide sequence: TGTGCCAGCAGCTTGACAGGGGACTATGGCTACACCTTC. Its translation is CASSLTGDYGYTF.